This TCR beta chain was captured by sequencing in a study of T cell repertoires in cytomegalovirus infection. Turning to the study itself: Through public TCR beta signatures, both CMV infection and matching HLA type were indicated.

This clonotype was observed a few times. Its specificity is not known. TCRdb called the reads again in MiXCR, with one record for every CDR3 protein. The data contain about 700,000 distinct CDR3 sequences, roughly 30% of them singletons. This CDR3 is 15 amino acids long. The germline V gene encodes CDR1 MNHEY and CDR2 SVGAGI. The ends were cut back, 0 bases at V and 7 bases at J, with 12 bases in the middle. This rearrangement joins TRBV6-5 to TRBJ2-2, with a weak D call TRBD2 (7 bases). The TCR comes from a human donor in good health (CMV status not recorded). Some clones in this sample may be carry-over from other donors' samples. This specimen consisted of cultured PBMCs, obtained from culture after CMV antigen stimulation. The CDR3: CASSYSRGHSGELFF. CDR3 DNA: TGTGCCAGCAGTTACTCGCGGGGGCATAGCGGGGAGCTGTTTTTT.